This is a list of T cell receptor beta chains from one sample in a study of blood T cell repertoires in COVID-19. Assay: immunoSEQ multiplex PCR; the TCRdb copy retains only in-frame clones and omits some. The sample lists roughly 250,000 clones, just over 90% occurring once. The sample comprised PBMCs or T cells enriched from blood (not recorded which). The receptors derive from a woman between 40 and 55 years old with acute COVID-19. The CDR3 runs from the conserved cysteine through the conserved F or W. The order of the fields is clone size, D gene, J gene, V gene, CDR3 DNA, CDR3 protein. The D gene is left open where the match is weak. Expanded clones are given a class, and other clones once, few, many or no size at all.

>-|-|TRBJ2-3|TRBV5-4
TGTGCCAGCAGCTTTTATCCGGGAATTGTAGATACGCAGTATTTT
CASSFYPGIVDTQYF
>-|-|TRBJ1-4|TRBV2
TGTGCCAGCGGTGGACAGACGTATGAAAAACTGTTTTTT
CASGGQTYEKLFF
>-|-|TRBJ2-5|TRBV29-1
TGCAGCGTTCCGCCGGGTTTCGGGGAGACCCAGTACTTC
CSVPPGFGETQYF
>few|-|TRBJ2-1|TRBV4-3
TGCGCCAGCAGCCAAGACCACGGAGGGTTGAATGAGCAGTTCTTC
CASSQDHGGLNEQFF
>-|-|TRBJ1-1|TRBV24-1
TGTGCCACCAGTGATTCGGCCACTGCGGATACTGAAGCTTTCTTT
CATSDSATADTEAFF
>once|-|TRBJ2-4|TRBV19
TGTGCCAGTACCGCCCACGGGGCCAAAAACATTCAGTACTTC
CASTAHGAKNIQYF
>-|-|TRBJ2-6|TRBV6-4
TGTGCCAGCAGTGACTCGGGCAGGGATGGGGCCAACGTCCTGACTTTC
CASSDSGRDGANVLTF
>-|TRBD1|TRBJ1-1|TRBV6-1
TGTGCCAGCAGTGATTGGACAGGGGGGAACACTGAAGCTTTCTTT
CASSDWTGGNTEAFF
>-|TRBD2|TRBJ2-7|TRBV27
TGTGCCAGCAGTGCCGGGACTAGCTACGAGCAGTACTTC
CASSAGTSYEQYF
>-|-|TRBJ2-2|TRBV3-1/TRBV3-2
TGTGCCAGCAGCCAGGCTTTCACCGGGGAGCTGTTTTTT
CASSQAFTGELFF
>-|TRBD2|TRBJ2-1|TRBV7-9
TGTGCCAGCAGCTTAAAAAGCGGGGGACGGGCAAGCGAGCAGTTCTTC
CASSLKSGGRASEQFF
>-|TRBD1|TRBJ1-5|TRBV29-1
TGCAGCGTTGTAGGGGGCTTCAGCAATCAGCCCCAGCATTTT
CSVVGGFSNQPQHF
>-|-|TRBJ1-5|TRBV29-1
TGCAGCGTCAAACAGGGCTCAGATCAGCCCCAGCATTTT
CSVKQGSDQPQHF
>-|-|TRBJ2-3|TRBV6-5
TGTGCCAGCAGTCCCCTGTCAGGGGCAGATACGCAGTATTTT
CASSPLSGADTQYF
>once|TRBD1|TRBJ2-1|TRBV5-5
TGTGCCAGCAGCTGGACAGGGGGCAGGAACAATGAGCAGTTCTTC
CASSWTGGRNNEQFF
>-|-|TRBJ2-5|TRBV5-1
TGCGCCAGCAGCTTGGCCGGCGGGCAAGAGACCCAGTACTTC
CASSLAGGQETQYF
>-|-|TRBJ2-7|TRBV3-1/TRBV3-2
TGTGCCAGCAGCCATGGTGGAGGGGAGCAGTACTTC
CASSHGGGEQYF
>-|TRBD1|TRBJ1-5|TRBV2
TGTGCCAGCAGTAGACAGGGAAGAATGTTCGGTCAGCCCCAGCATTTT
CASSRQGRMFGQPQHF
>-|TRBD1|TRBJ2-7|TRBV19
TGTGCCAGTTCCGGGACAGGGTCTTCCTACGAGCAGTACTTC
CASSGTGSSYEQYF
>-|TRBD1|TRBJ1-6|TRBV5-1
TGCGCCAGCAGCTTGGAACAGGGGTTTAATTCACCCCTCCACTTT
CASSLEQGFNSPLHF